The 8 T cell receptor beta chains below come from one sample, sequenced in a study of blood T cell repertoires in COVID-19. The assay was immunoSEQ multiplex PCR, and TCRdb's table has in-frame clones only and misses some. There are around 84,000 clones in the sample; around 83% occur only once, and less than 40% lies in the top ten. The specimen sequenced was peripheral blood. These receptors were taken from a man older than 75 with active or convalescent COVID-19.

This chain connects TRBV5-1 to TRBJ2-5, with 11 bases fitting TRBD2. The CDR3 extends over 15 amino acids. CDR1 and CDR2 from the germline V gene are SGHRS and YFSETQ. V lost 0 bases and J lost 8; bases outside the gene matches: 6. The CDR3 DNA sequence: TGCGCCAGCAGCTTGGCTAGCGGGGGGACTGAAACCCAGTACTTC. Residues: CASSLASGGTETQYF.

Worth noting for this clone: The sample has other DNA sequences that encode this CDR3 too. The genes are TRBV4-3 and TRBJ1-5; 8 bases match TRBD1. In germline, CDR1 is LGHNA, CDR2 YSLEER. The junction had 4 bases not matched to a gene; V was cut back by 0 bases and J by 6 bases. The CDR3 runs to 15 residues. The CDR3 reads CASSQDQGAGQPQHF. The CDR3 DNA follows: TGCGCCAGCAGCCAAGATCAGGGGGCCGGTCAGCCCCAGCATTTT.

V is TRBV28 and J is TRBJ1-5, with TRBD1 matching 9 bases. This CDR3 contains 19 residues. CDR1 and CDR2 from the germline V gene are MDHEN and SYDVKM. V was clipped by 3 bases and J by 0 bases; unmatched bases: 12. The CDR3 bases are TGTGCCAGCAGTTTGGGACAGGGTAGAATTTTTTATAGCAATCAGCCCCAGCATTTT. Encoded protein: CASSLGQGRIFYSNQPQHF.

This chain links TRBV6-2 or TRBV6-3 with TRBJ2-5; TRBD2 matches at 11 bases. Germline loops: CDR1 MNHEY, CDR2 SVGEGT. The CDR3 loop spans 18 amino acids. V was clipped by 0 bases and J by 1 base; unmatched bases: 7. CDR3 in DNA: TGTGCCAGCAGTTACTCGAGAACTAGCGGGGGCCTCCAAGAGACCCAGTACTTC. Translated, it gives CASSYSRTSGGLQETQYF.

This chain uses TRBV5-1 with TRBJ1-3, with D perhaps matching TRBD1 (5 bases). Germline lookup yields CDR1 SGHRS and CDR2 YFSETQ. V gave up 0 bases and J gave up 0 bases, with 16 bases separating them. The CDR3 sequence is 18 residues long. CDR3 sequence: CASSLAFQGKSSGNTIYF. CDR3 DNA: TGCGCCAGCAGCTTGGCCTTTCAGGGCAAGAGCTCTGGAAACACCATATATTTT.

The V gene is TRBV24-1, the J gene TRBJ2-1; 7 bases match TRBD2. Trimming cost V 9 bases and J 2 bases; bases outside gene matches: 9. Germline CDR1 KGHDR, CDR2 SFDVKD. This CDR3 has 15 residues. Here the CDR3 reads CATGASGLAYNEQFF. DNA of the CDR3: TGTGCCACCGGTGCATCCGGACTAGCCTACAATGAGCAGTTCTTC.

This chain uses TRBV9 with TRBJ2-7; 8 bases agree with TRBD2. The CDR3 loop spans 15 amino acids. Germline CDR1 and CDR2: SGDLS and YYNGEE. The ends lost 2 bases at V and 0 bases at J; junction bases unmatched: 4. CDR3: CASSVRGGDSYEQYF. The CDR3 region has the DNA TGTGCCAGCAGCGTCCGGGGGGGCGACTCCTACGAGCAGTACTTC.

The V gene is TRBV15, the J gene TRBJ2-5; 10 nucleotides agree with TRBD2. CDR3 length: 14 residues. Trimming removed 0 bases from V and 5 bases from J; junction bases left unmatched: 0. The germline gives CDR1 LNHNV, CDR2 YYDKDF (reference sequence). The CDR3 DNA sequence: TGTGCCACCAGCAGAGATAGCGGGAGGGAGACCCAGTACTTC. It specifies CATSRDSGRETQYF.